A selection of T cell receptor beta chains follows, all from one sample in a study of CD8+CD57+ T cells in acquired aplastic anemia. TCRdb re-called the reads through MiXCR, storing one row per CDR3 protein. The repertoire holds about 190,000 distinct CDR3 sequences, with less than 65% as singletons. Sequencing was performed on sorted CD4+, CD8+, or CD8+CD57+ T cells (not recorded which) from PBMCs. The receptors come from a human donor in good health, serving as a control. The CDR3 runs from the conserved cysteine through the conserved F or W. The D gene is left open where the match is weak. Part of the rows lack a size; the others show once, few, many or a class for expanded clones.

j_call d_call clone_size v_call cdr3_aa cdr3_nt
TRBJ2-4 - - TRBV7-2 CASRGGFAKNIQYF TGTGCCAGCAGGGGGGGTTTTGCCAAAAACATTCAGTACTTC
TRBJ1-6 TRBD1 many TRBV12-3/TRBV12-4 CASSSFTGGFAYNSPLHF TGTGCCAGCAGTTCATTTACAGGGGGCTTCGCCTATAATTCACCCCTCCACTTT
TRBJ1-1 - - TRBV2 CASSVEWKVATEAFF TGTGCCAGCAGTGTAGAGTGGAAAGTGGCCACTGAAGCTTTCTTT
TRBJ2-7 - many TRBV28 CASRLTGGSYEQYF TGTGCCAGCAGGCTGACAGGAGGTTCCTACGAGCAGTACTTC
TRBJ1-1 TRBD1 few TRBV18 CASSPRTGEVRTEAFF TGTGCCAGCTCACCAAGGACAGGGGAAGTGAGGACTGAAGCTTTCTTT
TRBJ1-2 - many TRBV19 CASRLDTTDNYGYTF TGTGCCAGTAGACTTGACACGACAGATAACTATGGCTACACCTTC
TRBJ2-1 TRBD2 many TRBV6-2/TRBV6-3 CASSYSGGSYNEQFF TGTGCCAGCAGCTATAGCGGGGGAAGCTACAATGAGCAGTTCTTC
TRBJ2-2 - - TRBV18 CASSRSTVFGTGELFF TGTGCCAGCTCACGATCGACGGTGTTCGGCACCGGGGAGCTGTTTTTT
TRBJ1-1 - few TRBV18 CASSPPPALNTEAFF TGTGCCAGCTCACCACCCCCGGCCCTGAACACTGAAGCTTTCTTT
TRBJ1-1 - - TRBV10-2 CASSEYLGPEAFF TGCGCCAGCAGTGAGTATCTAGGGCCAGAAGCTTTCTTT
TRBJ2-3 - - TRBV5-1 CASSLALGTDTQYF TGCGCCAGCAGCTTGGCGCTAGGGACAGATACGCAGTATTTT
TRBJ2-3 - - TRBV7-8 CASSFDGPGDEQYF TGTGCCAGCAGCTTTGATGGGCCAGGGGATGAGCAGTATTTT
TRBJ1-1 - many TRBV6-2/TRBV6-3 CASRLQSEAFF TGTGCCAGCAGGCTCCAGAGTGAAGCTTTCTTT
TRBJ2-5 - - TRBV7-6 CASSTLASGTQYF TGTGCCAGCAGCACCCTAGCGTCAGGGACCCAGTACTTC
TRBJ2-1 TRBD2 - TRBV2 CASSEVGLAGGHEQFF TGTGCCAGCAGTGAAGTGGGGCTAGCGGGGGGGCATGAGCAGTTCTTC
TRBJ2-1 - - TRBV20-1 CSARDKGNREGGGGPWYNEQFF TGCAGTGCTAGAGATAAGGGGAACAGAGAAGGGGGGGGGGGGCCGTGGTACAATGAGCAGTTCTTC
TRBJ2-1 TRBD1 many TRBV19 CASSIETGNNEQFF TGTGCCAGTAGTATAGAGACAGGGAACAATGAGCAGTTCTTC
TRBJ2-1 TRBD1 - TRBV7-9 CASSPGGEQFF TGTGCCAGCAGCCCAGGGGGTGAGCAGTTCTTC
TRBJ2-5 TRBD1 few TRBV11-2 CASSPGQGRETQYF TGTGCCAGCAGCCCGGGACAGGGGAGAGAGACCCAGTACTTC
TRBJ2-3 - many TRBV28 CANSPGSDVTDTQYF TGTGCCAACTCCCCGGGTAGCGATGTCACAGATACGCAGTATTTT
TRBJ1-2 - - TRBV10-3 CAISVPFRVAIFLCANYGYTF TGTGCCATCAGTGTCCCTTTTAGAGTGGCTATATTCTTATGTGCTAACTATGGCTACACCTTC
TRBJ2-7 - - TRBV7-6 CASSLGPGAGEQYF TGTGCCAGCAGCTTAGGGCCGGGGGCTGGCGAGCAGTACTTC
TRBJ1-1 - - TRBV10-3 CAVGETMNTEAFF TGTGCCGTGGGCGAAACCATGAACACTGAAGCTTTCTTT
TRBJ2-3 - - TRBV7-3 CASSTGVADTQYF TGTGCCAGCAGTACGGGGGTTGCAGATACGCAGTATTTT
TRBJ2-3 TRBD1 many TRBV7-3 CASSLLTGGDTQYF TGTGCCAGCAGCTTACTGACAGGGGGGGATACGCAGTATTTT
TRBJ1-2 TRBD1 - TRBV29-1 CSVEGQGINYGYTF TGCAGCGTTGAGGGACAGGGAATTAACTATGGCTACACCTTC
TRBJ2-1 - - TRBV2 CASSVVAVSYNEQFF TGTGCCAGCAGTGTAGTAGCGGTTAGCTACAATGAGCAGTTCTTC
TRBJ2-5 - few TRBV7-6 CASSIGPQGTQYF TGTGCCAGCAGCATCGGTCCCCAAGGGACCCAGTACTTC
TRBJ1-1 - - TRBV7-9 CASSSRTRASDTEAFF TGTGCCAGCAGCTCTCGAACCAGGGCATCGGACACTGAAGCTTTCTTT
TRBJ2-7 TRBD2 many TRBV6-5 CASTQMGSGVSYEQYF TGTGCCAGCACCCAGATGGGGAGCGGGGTCTCCTACGAGCAGTACTTC
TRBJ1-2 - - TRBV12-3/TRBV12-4 CASSLGGQGGSGYTF TGTGCCAGCAGTTTAGGTGGGCAGGGAGGCTCTGGCTACACCTTC
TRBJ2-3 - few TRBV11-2 CASLASGTDTQYF TGTGCCAGCCTAGCCAGCGGCACAGATACGCAGTATTTT
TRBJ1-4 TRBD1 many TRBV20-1 CSARGQGKLGEKLFF TGCAGTGCTAGGGGACAGGGGAAACTGGGTGAAAAACTGTTTTTT